The present T cell receptor beta chain was sequenced within a study of CD8 T cells in ankylosing spondylitis. Study-level results: Reported data indicate significant enrichment of disease-linked clones within matched ankylosing spondylitis synovial fluid. Past studies reported some motif variants in reactive arthritis synovial fluid and blood. Characteristic of ankylosing spondylitis blood, it appeared, was a TCR beta motif comprising several highly homologous variants. Clones that were linked to disease were CD8+ and were relatively rare in peripheral blood.

This clonotype was seen a handful of times. Its antigen is as yet unknown. V trimming: 7 bases; J trimming: 6 bases; junction bases outside the gene matches: 6. The CDR3 is 14 amino acids. Germline V CDR1 and CDR2: MNHEY, SMNVEV (reference sequence). By quantitative 5'-RACE with molecular barcodes, the TCR beta libraries were made. TCRdb analysed the 5' RACE reads with MiXCR anew, one entry per CDR3 protein. The sample consists of about 540,000 distinct CDR3 sequences, roughly 12% of them appearing once. The sample was blood, either unsorted or a sorted T cell fraction (not recorded which). This sequence was found in a male donor with ankylosing spondylitis. The chain links TRBV27 to TRBJ1-5, with TRBD1 identical over 10 bases. CDR3 sequence reads: CASTTTGGGQPQHF. Written as DNA, the CDR3 is TGTGCCAGCACCACGACAGGGGGCGGTCAGCCCCAGCATTTT.